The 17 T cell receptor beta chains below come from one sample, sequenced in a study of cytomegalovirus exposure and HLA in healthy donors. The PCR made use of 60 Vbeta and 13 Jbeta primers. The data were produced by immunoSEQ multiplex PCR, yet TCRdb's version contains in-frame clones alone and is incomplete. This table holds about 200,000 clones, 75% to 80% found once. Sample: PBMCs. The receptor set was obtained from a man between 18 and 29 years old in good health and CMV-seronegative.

The CDR3 region is CASTWTGTNEKLFF. In DNA form, the CDR3 reads TGTGCCAGCACCTGGACAGGGACGAATGAAAAACTGTTTTTT. The chain joins TRBV7-9 to TRBJ1-4, with 8 nucleotides matching TRBD1. The CDR3 loop spans 14 amino acids. V was clipped by 7 bases and J by 5 bases; unmatched bases: 6. The germline V gene encodes CDR1 SEHNR and CDR2 FQNEAQ (reference sequence).

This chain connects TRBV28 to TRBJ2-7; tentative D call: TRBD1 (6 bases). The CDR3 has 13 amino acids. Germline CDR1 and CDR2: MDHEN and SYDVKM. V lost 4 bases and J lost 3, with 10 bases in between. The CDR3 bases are TGTGCCAGCAGTTCGGGACAATACTACGAGCAGTACTTC. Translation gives CASSSGQYYEQYF.

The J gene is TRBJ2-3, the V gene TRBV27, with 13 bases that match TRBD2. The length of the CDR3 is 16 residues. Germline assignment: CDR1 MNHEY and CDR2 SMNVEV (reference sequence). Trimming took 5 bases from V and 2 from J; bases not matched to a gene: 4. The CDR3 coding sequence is TGTGCCAGCAGTCGGACTAGCGGGAGTTTCACAGATACGCAGTATTTT. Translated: CASSRTSGSFTDTQYF.

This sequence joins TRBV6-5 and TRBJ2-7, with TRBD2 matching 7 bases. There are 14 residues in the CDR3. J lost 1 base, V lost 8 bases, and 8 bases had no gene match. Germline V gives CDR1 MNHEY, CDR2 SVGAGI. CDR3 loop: CASGASGTSYEQYF. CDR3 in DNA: TGTGCCAGCGGAGCTAGCGGAACGTCCTACGAGCAGTACTTC.

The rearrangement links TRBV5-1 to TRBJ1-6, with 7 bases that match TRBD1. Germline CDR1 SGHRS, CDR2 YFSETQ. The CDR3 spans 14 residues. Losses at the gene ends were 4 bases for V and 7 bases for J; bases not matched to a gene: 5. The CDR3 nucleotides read TGCGCCAGCAGCCCAGGGACAGCCAATTCACCCCTCCACTTT. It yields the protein CASSPGTANSPLHF.

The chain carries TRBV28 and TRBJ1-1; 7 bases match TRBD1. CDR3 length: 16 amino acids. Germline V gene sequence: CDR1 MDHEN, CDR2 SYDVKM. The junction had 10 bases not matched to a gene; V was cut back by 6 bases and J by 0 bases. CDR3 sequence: CASSPDRAEMNTEAFF. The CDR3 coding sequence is TGTGCCAGCAGCCCTGACAGGGCAGAGATGAACACTGAAGCTTTCTTT.

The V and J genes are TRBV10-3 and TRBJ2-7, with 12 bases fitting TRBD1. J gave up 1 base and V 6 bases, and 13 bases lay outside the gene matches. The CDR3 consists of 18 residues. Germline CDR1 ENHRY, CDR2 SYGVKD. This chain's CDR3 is CAIRSPAGTGGASYEQYF. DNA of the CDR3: TGTGCCATCAGATCCCCCGCGGGGACAGGGGGCGCGTCCTACGAGCAGTACTTC.

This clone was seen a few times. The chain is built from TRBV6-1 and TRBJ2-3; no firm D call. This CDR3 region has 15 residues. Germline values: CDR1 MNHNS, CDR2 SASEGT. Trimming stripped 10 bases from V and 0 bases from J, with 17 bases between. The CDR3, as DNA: TGTGCCACCTATGCGTGGAGTTCTAGCACAGATACGCAGTATTTT. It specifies CATYAWSSSTDTQYF.

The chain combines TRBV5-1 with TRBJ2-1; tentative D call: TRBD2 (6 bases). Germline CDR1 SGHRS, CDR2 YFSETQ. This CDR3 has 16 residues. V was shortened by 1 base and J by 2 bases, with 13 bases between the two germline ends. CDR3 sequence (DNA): TGCGCCAGCAGCTTGAGATCTACGGGGGCCTACAATGAGCAGTTCTTC. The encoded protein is CASSLRSTGAYNEQFF.

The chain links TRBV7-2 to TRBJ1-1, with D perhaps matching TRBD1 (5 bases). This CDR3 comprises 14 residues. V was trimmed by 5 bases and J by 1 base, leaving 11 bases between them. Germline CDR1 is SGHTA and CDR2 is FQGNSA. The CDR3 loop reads CASSPQGSNTEAFF. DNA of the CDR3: TGTGCCAGCAGCCCCCAGGGCTCGAACACTGAAGCTTTCTTT.

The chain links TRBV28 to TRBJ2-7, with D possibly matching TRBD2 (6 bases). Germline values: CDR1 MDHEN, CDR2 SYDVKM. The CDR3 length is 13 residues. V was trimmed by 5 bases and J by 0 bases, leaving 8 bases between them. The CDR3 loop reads CASSPTSSYEQYF. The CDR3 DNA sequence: TGTGCCAGCAGTCCGACTAGCTCCTACGAGCAGTACTTC.

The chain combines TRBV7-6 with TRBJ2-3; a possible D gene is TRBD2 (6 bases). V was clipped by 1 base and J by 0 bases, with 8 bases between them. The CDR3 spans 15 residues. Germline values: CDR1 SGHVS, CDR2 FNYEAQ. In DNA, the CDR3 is TGTGCCAGCAGCTTAGTAGCGGCTAGCACAGATACGCAGTATTTT. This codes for CASSLVAASTDTQYF.

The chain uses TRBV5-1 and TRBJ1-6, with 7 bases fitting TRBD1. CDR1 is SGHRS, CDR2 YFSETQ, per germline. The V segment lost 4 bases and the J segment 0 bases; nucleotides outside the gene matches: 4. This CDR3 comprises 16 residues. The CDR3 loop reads CASSTRDSSYNSPLHF. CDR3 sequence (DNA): TGCGCCAGCAGCACGAGGGACAGCTCCTATAATTCACCCCTCCACTTT.

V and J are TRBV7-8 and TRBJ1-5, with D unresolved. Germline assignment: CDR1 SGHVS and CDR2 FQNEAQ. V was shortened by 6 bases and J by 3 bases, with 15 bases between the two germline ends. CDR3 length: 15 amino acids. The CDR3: CASSSSGRSNQPQHF. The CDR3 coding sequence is TGTGCCAGCAGTTCCTCAGGCCGGTCCAATCAGCCCCAGCATTTT.

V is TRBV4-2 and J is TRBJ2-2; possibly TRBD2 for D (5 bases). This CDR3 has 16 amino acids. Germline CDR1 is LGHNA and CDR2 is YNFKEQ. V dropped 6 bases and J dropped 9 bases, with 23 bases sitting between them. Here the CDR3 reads CASSQLEGSVSRELFF. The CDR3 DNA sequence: TGTGCCAGCAGTCAGCTCGAGGGAAGTGTCTCCCGGGAGCTGTTTTTT.

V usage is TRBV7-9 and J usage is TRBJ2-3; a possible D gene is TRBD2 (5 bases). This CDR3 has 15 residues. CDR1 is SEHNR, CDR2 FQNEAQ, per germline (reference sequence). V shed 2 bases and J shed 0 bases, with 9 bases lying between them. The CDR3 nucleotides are TGTGCCAGCAGCTTAACAGCGGCTAGCACAGATACGCAGTATTTT. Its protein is CASSLTAASTDTQYF.

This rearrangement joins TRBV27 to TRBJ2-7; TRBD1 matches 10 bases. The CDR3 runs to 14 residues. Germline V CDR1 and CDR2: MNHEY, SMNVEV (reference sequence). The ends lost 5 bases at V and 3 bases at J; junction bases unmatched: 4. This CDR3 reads CASSPWTGGYEQYF. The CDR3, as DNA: TGTGCCAGCAGTCCCTGGACAGGGGGCTACGAGCAGTACTTC.